The sequence of this TCR beta chain was determined in a study of identical twins. Many counts were recorded for this clonotype. cDNA carried unique molecular identifiers, and a universal primer site was added by template switching. MiXCR was run by TCRdb on the 5' RACE reads, yielding one entry per CDR3 protein. The table includes about 890,000 distinct CDR3 sequences, approximately 13% detected once. The V and J ends lost 8 bases and 8 bases respectively, with 19 bases between them. Germline values: CDR1 SQVTM, CDR2 ANQGSEA. The CDR3 consists of 13 residues. Healthy Caucasian individuals made up all the donors. The same sample was also studied in work on yellow fever vaccine responses in identical twins.

The chain links TRBV29-1 to TRBJ2-4, with D possibly called TRBD1 or TRBD2 (6 bases each). The specimen sequenced was PBMCs. This clonotype was sampled from a woman aged 18-29 years in good health. The CDR3 region has the DNA TGCAGCTCACTAGGGGGGAGAGGAGACATTCAGTACTTC. Translated, it gives CSSLGGRGDIQYF. The full variable domain, its missing parts supplied by reference TRBV29-1 and TRBJ2-4, is SAVISQKPSRDICQRGTSLTIQCQVDSQVTMMFWYRQQPGQSLTLIATANQGSEATYESGFVIDKFPISRPNLTFSTLTVSNMSPEDSSIYLCSSLGGRGDIQYFGAGTRLSVL.